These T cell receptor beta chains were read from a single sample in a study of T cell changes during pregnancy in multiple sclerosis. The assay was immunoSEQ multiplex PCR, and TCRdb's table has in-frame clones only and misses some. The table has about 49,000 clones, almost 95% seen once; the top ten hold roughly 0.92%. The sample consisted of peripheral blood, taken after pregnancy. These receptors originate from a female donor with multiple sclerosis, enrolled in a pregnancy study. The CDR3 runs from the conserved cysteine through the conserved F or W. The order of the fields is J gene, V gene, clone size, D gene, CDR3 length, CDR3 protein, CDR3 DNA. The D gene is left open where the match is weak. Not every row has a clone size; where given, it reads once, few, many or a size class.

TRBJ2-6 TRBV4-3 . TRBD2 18 CASSQDASGGAWANVLTF TGCGCCAGCAGCCAAGATGCGTCGGGGGGTGCGTGGGCCAACGTCCTGACTTTC
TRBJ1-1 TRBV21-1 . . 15 CASSQSGLPNTEAFF TGTGCCAGCAGCCAGAGCGGGTTGCCTAACACTGAAGCTTTCTTT
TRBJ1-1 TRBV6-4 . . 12 CASSAQGGLAFF TGTGCCAGCAGTGCCCAGGGAGGTTTGGCTTTCTTT
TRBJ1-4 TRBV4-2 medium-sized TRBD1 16 CASSRRGGTGDEKLFF TGTGCCAGCAGCCGCCGTGGGGGGACAGGGGATGAAAAACTGTTTTTT
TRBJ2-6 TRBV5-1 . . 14 CASSPSLGANVLTF TGCGCCAGCAGCCCCTCCCTGGGGGCCAACGTCCTGACTTTC
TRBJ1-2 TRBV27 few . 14 CASSRARGVDGYTF TGTGCCAGCAGCCGTGCCCGGGGGGTGGATGGCTACACCTTC
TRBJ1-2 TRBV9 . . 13 CASSVEAGGGYTF TGTGCCAGCAGCGTAGAGGCGGGGGGTGGCTACACCTTC
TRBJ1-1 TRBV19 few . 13 CASMRLRLPEAFF TGTGCCAGTATGCGGCTCCGCTTGCCTGAAGCTTTCTTT
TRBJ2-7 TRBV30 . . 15 CAWSRGQGIFYEQYF TGTGCCTGGAGTAGAGGGCAAGGGATCTTCTACGAGCAGTACTTC
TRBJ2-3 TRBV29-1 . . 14 CSVEEWTRGDTQYF TGCAGCGTTGAAGAGTGGACAAGAGGAGATACGCAGTATTTT
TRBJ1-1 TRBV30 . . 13 CAWTSGAGTEAFF TGTGCCTGGACCAGCGGGGCTGGCACTGAAGCTTTCTTT
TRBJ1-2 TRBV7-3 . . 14 CASSGGGVPYGYTF TGTGCCAGCAGCGGGGGAGGGGTGCCTTATGGCTACACCTTC
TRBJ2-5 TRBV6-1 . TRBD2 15 CASSEGLARQETQYF TGTGCCAGCAGTGAAGGACTAGCGCGCCAAGAGACCCAGTACTTC
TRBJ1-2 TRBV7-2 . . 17 CASSLSGWAGPRYGYTF TGTGCCAGCAGCCTTTCGGGGTGGGCAGGACCCCGCTATGGCTACACCTTC
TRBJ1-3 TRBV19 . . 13 CASSTVSGNTIYF TGTGCCAGTAGTACGGTCTCTGGAAACACCATATATTTT
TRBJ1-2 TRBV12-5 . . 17 CASGLPVLGRSMNGYTF TGTGCTAGTGGTTTGCCGGTCTTGGGGAGGAGTATGAATGGCTACACCTTC